A selection of T cell receptor beta chains follows, all from one sample in a study of T cell responses to AZD1222 COVID-19 vaccine. Assay used: immunoSEQ multiplex PCR; TCRdb lists only in-frame clones, some missing. The profile shows approximately 140,000 clones, approximately 92% of them singletons. The sequences come from peripheral blood, collected on day 0 of AZD1222 vaccination. The receptors originated from an adult in good health. Each CDR3 is given without its conserved first and last residue. The order of the fields is V gene, J gene, CDR3 protein.

v_call: TRBV7-3; j_call: TRBJ2-5; cdr3_aa: ASSLTGGGTQY
v_call: TRBV19; j_call: TRBJ1-1; cdr3_aa: ASSLGQGSTEAF
v_call: TRBV5-1; j_call: TRBJ2-5; cdr3_aa: ASSLSGDEETQY
v_call: TRBV14; j_call: TRBJ1-4; cdr3_aa: ASSQGPNEKLF
v_call: TRBV27; j_call: TRBJ1-2; cdr3_aa: ASRADWGFNYGYT
v_call: TRBV19; j_call: TRBJ1-1; cdr3_aa: ASSIVGRDKAF
v_call: TRBV4-3; j_call: TRBJ2-7; cdr3_aa: ASSRSSANYEQY
v_call: TRBV7-9; j_call: TRBJ1-4; cdr3_aa: ASSRNRGNNEKLF
v_call: TRBV6-1; j_call: TRBJ2-4; cdr3_aa: ASSEFGSGMPFDIQY
v_call: TRBV6-4; j_call: TRBJ1-2; cdr3_aa: ASSLTGNDHYGYT
v_call: TRBV30; j_call: TRBJ2-7; cdr3_aa: AWSPTGIYEQY
v_call: TRBV4-1; j_call: TRBJ1-6; cdr3_aa: ASSQEPGQDNSPLH
v_call: TRBV15; j_call: TRBJ2-3; cdr3_aa: ATSRVGELPDTQY
v_call: TRBV24-1; j_call: TRBJ1-5; cdr3_aa: ATSDRAGGNQPQH
v_call: TRBV18; j_call: TRBJ2-7; cdr3_aa: ASSPDGSYEQY
v_call: TRBV6-2/TRBV6-3; j_call: TRBJ2-6; cdr3_aa: ASSDYRVISGANVLT
v_call: TRBV6-5; j_call: TRBJ1-1; cdr3_aa: ATRGQIQMNTEAF
v_call: TRBV10-3; j_call: TRBJ2-6; cdr3_aa: AISRDSPISSGANVLT
v_call: TRBV28; j_call: TRBJ2-3; cdr3_aa: ASSSPTRPGIDTQY
v_call: TRBV5-1; j_call: TRBJ2-7; cdr3_aa: ASSSLPGQGGGEQY
v_call: TRBV19; j_call: TRBJ1-2; cdr3_aa: ASSPNRGGYT
v_call: TRBV30; j_call: TRBJ1-3; cdr3_aa: AWSPGARGNTIY
v_call: TRBV2; j_call: TRBJ2-5; cdr3_aa: ALGGANPQETQY
v_call: TRBV7-6; j_call: TRBJ2-3; cdr3_aa: ASSLGSSARAMTDTQY